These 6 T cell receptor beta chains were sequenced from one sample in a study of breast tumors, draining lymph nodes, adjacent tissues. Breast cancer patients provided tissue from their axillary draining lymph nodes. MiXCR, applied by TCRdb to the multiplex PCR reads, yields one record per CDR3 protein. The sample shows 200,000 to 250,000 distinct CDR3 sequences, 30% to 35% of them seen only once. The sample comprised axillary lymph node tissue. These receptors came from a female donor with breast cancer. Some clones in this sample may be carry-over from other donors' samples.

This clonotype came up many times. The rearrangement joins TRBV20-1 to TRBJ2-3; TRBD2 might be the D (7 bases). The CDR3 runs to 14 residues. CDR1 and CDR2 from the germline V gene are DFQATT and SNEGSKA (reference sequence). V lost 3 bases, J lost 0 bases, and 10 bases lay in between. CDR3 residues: CSASGGGSTDTQYF. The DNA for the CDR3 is TGCAGTGCTAGTGGCGGGGGCAGCACAGATACGCAGTATTTT.

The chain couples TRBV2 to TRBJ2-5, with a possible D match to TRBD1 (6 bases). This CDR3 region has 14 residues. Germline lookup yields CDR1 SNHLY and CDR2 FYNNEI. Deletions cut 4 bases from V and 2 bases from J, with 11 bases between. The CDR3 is CASSATGHQETQYF. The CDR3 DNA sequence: TGTGCCAGCAGTGCGACAGGCCATCAAGAGACCCAGTACTTC.

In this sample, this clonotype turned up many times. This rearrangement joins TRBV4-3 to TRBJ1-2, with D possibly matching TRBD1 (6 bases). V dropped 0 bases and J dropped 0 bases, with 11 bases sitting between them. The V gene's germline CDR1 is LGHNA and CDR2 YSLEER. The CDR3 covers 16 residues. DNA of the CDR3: TGCGCCAGCAGCCAAGATGGGGGCGTCCCTAACTATGGCTACACCTTC. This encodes CASSQDGGVPNYGYTF.

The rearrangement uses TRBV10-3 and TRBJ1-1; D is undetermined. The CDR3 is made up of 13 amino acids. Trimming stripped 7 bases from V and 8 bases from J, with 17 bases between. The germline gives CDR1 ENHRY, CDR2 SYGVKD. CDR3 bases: TGTGCCATCACGAACGCCCCAGCCGGAGAAGCTTTCTTT. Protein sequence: CAITNAPAGEAFF.

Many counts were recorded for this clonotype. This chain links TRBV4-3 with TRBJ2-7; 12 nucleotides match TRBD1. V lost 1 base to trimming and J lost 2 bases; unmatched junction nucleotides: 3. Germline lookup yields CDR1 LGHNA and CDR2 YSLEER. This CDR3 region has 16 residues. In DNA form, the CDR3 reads TGCGCCAGCAGCCAAGCCCGGGACAGGGGGCCCTACGAGCAGTACTTC. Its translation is CASSQARDRGPYEQYF.

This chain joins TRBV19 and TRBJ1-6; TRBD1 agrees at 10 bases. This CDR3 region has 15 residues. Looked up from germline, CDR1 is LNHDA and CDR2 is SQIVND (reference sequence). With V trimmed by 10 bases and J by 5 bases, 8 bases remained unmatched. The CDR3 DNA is TGTGCCACCGGACAGGGGGGCCTCAATAATTCACCCCTCCACTTT. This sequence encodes CATGQGGLNNSPLHF.